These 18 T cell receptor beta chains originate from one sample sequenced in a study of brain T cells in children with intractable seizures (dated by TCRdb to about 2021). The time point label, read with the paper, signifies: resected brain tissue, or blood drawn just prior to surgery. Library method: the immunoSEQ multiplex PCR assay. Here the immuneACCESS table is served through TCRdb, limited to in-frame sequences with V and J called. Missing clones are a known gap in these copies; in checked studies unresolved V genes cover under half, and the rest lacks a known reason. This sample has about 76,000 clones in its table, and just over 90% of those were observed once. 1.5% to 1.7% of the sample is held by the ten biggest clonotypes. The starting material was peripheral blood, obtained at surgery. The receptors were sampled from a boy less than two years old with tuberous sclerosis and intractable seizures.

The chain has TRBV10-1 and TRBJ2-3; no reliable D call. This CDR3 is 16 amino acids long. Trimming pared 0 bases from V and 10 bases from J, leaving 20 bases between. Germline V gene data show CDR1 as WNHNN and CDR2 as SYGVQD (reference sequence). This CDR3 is CASSESTTVLPQPQYF. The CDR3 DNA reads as TGCGCCAGCAGTGAGTCGACAACGGTTTTACCCCAGCCGCAGTATTTT.

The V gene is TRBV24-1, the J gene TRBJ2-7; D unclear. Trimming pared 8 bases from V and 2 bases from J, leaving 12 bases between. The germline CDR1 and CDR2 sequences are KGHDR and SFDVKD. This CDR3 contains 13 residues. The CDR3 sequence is CATKADCPYEQYF. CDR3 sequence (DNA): TGTGCCACCAAGGCCGATTGCCCCTACGAGCAGTACTTC.

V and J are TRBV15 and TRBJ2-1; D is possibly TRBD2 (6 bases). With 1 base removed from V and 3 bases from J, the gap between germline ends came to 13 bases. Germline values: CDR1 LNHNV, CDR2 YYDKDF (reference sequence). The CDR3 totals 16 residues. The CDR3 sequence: CATSRVSVSGYNEQFF. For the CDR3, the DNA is TGTGCCACCAGCAGAGTATCCGTTAGCGGCTACAATGAGCAGTTCTTC. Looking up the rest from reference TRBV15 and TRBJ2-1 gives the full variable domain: DAMVIQNPRYQVTQFGKPVTLSCSQTLNHNVMYWYQQKSSQAPKLLFHYYDKDFNNEADTPDNFQSRRPNTSFCFLDIRSPGLGDTAMYLCATSRVSVSGYNEQFFGPGTRLTVL.

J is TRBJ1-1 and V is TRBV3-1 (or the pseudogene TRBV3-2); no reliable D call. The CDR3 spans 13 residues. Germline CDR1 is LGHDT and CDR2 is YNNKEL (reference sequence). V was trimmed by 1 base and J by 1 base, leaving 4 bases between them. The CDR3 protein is CASSQGQNTEAFF. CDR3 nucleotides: TGTGCCAGCAGCCAAGGCCAGAACACTGAAGCTTTCTTT.

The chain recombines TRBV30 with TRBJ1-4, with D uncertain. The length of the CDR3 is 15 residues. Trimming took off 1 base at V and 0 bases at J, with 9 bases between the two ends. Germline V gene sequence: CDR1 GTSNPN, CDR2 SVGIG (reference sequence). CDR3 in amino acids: CAWSDQPATNEKLFF. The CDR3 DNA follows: TGTGCCTGGAGTGACCAGCCCGCAACTAATGAAAAACTGTTTTTT.

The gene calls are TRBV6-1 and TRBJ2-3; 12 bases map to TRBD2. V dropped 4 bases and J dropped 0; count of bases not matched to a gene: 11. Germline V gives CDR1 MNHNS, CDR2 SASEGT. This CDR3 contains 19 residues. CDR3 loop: CASSVQTSGGVVSTDTQYF. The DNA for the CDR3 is TGTGCCAGCAGTGTTCAGACTAGCGGGGGCGTTGTTAGCACAGATACGCAGTATTTT.

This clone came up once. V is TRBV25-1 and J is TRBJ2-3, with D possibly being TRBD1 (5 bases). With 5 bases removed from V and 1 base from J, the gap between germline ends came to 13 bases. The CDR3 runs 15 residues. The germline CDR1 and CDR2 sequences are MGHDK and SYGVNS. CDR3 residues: CASSTLETGTDTQYF. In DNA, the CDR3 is TGTGCCAGCAGTACCCTTGAGACAGGCACAGATACGCAGTATTTT.

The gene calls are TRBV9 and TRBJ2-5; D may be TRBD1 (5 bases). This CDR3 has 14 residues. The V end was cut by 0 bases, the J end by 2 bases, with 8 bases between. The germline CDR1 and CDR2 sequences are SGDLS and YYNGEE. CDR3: CASSVGKGQETQYF. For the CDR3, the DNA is TGTGCCAGCAGCGTAGGGAAGGGGCAAGAGACCCAGTACTTC.

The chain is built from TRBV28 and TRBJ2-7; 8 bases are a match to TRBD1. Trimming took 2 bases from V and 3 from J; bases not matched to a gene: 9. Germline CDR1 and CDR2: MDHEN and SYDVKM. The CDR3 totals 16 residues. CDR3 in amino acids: CASSLRGQGGFYEQYF. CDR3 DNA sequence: TGTGCCAGCAGTTTACGAGGACAGGGAGGCTTCTACGAGCAGTACTTC.

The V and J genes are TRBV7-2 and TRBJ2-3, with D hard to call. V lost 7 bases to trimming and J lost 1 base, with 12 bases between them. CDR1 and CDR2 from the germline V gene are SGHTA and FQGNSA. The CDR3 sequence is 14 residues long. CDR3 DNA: TGTGCCAGCACCCAATCACTCCGCACAGATACGCAGTATTTT. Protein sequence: CASTQSLRTDTQYF.

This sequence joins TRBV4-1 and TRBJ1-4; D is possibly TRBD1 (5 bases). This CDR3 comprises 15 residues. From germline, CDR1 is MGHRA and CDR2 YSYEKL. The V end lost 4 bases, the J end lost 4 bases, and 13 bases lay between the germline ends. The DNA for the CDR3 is TGCGCCAGCAGCCCGCAGGGAACTCTTAATGAAAAACTGTTTTTT. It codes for CASSPQGTLNEKLFF.

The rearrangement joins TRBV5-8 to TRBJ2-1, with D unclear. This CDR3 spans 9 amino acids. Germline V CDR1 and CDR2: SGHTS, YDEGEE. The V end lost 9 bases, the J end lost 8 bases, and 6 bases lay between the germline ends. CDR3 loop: CATGDEQFF. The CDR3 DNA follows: TGTGCCACCGGAGATGAGCAGTTCTTC.

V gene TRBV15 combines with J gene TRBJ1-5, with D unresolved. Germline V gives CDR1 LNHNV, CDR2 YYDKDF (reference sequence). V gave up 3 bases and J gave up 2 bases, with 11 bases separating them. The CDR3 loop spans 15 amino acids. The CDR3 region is CATSRASEGNQPQHF. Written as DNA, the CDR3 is TGTGCCACCAGCAGGGCCTCTGAGGGCAATCAGCCCCAGCATTTT.

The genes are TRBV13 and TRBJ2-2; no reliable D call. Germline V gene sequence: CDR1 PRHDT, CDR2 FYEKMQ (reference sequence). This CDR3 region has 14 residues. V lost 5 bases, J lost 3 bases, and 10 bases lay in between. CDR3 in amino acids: CASSDGPDTGELFF. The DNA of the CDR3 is TGTGCCAGCAGCGATGGCCCCGACACCGGGGAGCTGTTTTTT.

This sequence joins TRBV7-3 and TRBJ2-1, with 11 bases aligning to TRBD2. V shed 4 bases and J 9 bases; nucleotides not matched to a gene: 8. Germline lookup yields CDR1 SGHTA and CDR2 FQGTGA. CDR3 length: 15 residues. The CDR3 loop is CASSYSGGAEAEQFF. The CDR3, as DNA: TGTGCCAGCAGCTATAGCGGGGGGGCCGAAGCTGAGCAGTTCTTC. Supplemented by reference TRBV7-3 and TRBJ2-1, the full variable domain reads GAGVSQTPSNKVTEKGKYVELRCDPISGHTALYWYRQSLGQGPEFLIYFQGTGAADDSGLPNDRFFAVRPEGSVSTLKIQRTERGDSAVYLCASSYSGGAEAEQFFGPGTRLTVL.

In nucleotides, the CDR3 is TGTGCCAGCCGTATAGATAGGTTTGGCACAGATACGCAGTATTTT. Translated, it gives CASRIDRFGTDTQYF. This chain links TRBV27 with TRBJ2-3, with D uncertain. Germline-derived CDR1 and CDR2 are MNHEY and SMNVEV (reference sequence). V shed 8 bases and J shed 1 base, with 16 bases lying between them. The CDR3 is 15 residues long.

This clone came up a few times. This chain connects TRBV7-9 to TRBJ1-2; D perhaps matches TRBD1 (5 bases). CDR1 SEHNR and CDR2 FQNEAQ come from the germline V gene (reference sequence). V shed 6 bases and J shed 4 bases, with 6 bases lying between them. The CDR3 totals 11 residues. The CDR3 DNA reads TGTGCCAGCAGAGACAGCTATGGCTACACCTTC. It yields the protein CASRDSYGYTF.

CDR3 sequence: CASRSRAGTGELFF. DNA of the CDR3: TGTGCCAGCAGGTCCAGGGCAGGCACCGGGGAGCTGTTTTTT. The J gene is TRBJ2-2, the V gene TRBV6-5, with a tentative D call TRBD1 (5 bases). CDR3 length equals 14 residues. V shed 6 bases and J shed 4 bases, with 12 bases lying between them. Germline CDR1 is MNHEY and CDR2 is SVGAGI.